These 20 T cell receptor beta chains originate from one sample sequenced in a study of T-cell reconstitution after alpha-beta-depleted transplantation in children. Unique molecular identifiers were incorporated during preparation of the TCRbeta library. TCRdb processed the PCR reads anew with MiXCR; each CDR3 protein has one entry. In the table there are approximately 400,000 distinct CDR3 sequences, approximately 11% of which are singletons. Sequencing was performed on PBMCs from the stem cell graft donor, taken from the stem cell graft. Receptors originate from a human donor who donated a stem cell graft to a child with acute myeloid leukemia.

This clonotype was picked up a small number of times. This sequence joins TRBV18 and TRBJ2-5; TRBD2 agrees at 7 bases. Looked up from germline, CDR1 is KGHSH and CDR2 is LQKENI. The CDR3 extends over 13 amino acids. With V trimmed by 4 bases and J by 4 bases, 3 bases remained unmatched. CDR3 sequence (DNA): TGTGCCAGCTCACAGACTAGCCGAGAGACCCAGTACTTC. This sequence encodes CASSQTSRETQYF.

As concerns this clonotype: Its ends do not fully match the called genes, so a read error is possible. The chain is built from TRBV29-1 and TRBJ2-4, with D unclear. CDR1 is SQVTM, CDR2 ANQGSEA, per germline. This CDR3 comprises 15 residues. The CDR3, as DNA: TGCAGCGGATTCGACCGCGGCCGAGCCAAAAACAGTCAGTACTTC. Its protein product is CSGFDRGRAKNSQYF.

Ten or more counts support this clonotype. This chain connects TRBV21-1 to TRBJ2-5; TRBD1 was called by the table and not checked on the DNA. TRBV21-1 is listed as a pseudogene. The CDR3 runs 15 residues. The CDR3 sequence: CASSRISGERETQYF. CDR3 bases: TGTGCCAGCAGCAGGATCTCAGGGGAGAGGGAGACCCAGTACTTC.

Only a few counts were recorded for this clonotype. The CDR3 loop is CASSGQTGSGNTIYF. The CDR3 nucleotides are TGTGCCAGCAGCGGTCAGACAGGCTCTGGAAACACCATATATTTT. The chain links TRBV3-1 to TRBJ1-3, with D possibly being TRBD1 (6 bases). Looked up from germline, CDR1 is LGHDT and CDR2 is YNNKEL (reference sequence). V was shortened by 5 bases and J by 0 bases, with 11 bases between the two germline ends. The CDR3 has 15 residues.

The chain links TRBV7-2 to TRBJ2-2, with no clear D. The CDR3 consists of 18 residues. Germline values: CDR1 SGHTA, CDR2 FQGNSA. With 0 bases removed from V and 0 bases from J, the gap between germline ends came to 14 bases. The CDR3 loop is CASSLALSRQANTGELFF. The DNA for the CDR3 is TGTGCCAGCAGCTTAGCGCTAAGTAGGCAGGCGAACACCGGGGAGCTGTTTTTT. Filled out from reference TRBV7-2 and TRBJ2-2, the complete variable domain reads GAGVSQSPSNKVTEKGKDVELRCDPISGHTALYWYRQSLGQGLEFLIYFQGNSAPDKSGLPSDRFSAERTGGSVSTLTIQRTQQEDSAVYLCASSLALSRQANTGELFFGEGSRLTVL.

The genes are TRBV5-1 and TRBJ2-5; 8 nucleotides line up with TRBD2. The V and J ends lost 4 bases and 5 bases, in that order; junction bases with no gene match: 13. Germline CDR1 and CDR2: SGHRS and YFSETQ. The CDR3 consists of 16 residues. This chain's CDR3 is CASSVASAGGSETQYF. The CDR3 nucleotides are TGCGCCAGCAGCGTCGCGTCGGCGGGAGGTTCGGAGACCCAGTACTTC.

This clonotype was seen repeatedly, ten times or more. CDR3 in DNA: TGTGCCAGCAGCGAGTCTTCGACAGTGACCACCTACGAGCAGTACTTC. Its protein is CASSESSTVTTYEQYF. The V call is TRBV25-1, the J call TRBJ2-7; tentative D call: TRBD1 (5 bases). V lost 6 bases and J lost 2, with 20 bases in between. The CDR3 is 16 residues long. CDR1 and CDR2 from the germline V gene are MGHDK and SYGVNS.

This clonotype was picked up many times. The V call is TRBV6-1, the J call TRBJ2-6; D gene ambiguous. With 7 bases removed from V and 0 bases from J, the gap between germline ends came to 10 bases. The CDR3 is 15 residues long. Per the germline V gene, CDR1 is MNHNS and CDR2 is SASEGT. This CDR3 reads CASTQMRSGANVLTF. In DNA, the CDR3 is TGTGCCAGCACACAAATGCGCTCTGGGGCCAACGTCCTGACTTTC.

The chain has TRBV5-1 and TRBJ2-5; 9 bases match TRBD2. The trim removed 3 bases at V and 3 bases at J, leaving 9 bases unmatched. The CDR3 covers 16 residues. In germline, CDR1 is SGHRS, CDR2 YFSETQ. CDR3 in amino acids: CASSSLTSGPKETQYF. The CDR3 DNA reads TGCGCCAGCAGCTCTTTAACTAGCGGGCCGAAAGAGACCCAGTACTTC.

This clonotype was seen a few times. J is TRBJ2-5 and V is TRBV5-1; TRBD1 matches 8 bases. Germline CDR1 and CDR2: SGHRS and YFSETQ. J gave up 0 bases and V 3 bases, and 22 bases lay outside the gene matches. The CDR3 spans 21 residues. CDR3 protein: CASSYPTDPGTGAFYQETQYF. The CDR3 nucleotides are TGCGCCAGCAGCTACCCAACGGACCCCGGGACAGGTGCCTTCTACCAAGAGACCCAGTACTTC.

This sequence joins TRBV13 and TRBJ2-7, with 14 bases fitting TRBD2. The V gene end was trimmed by 5 bases and the J gene end by 0 bases; junction bases not matched to a gene: 6. This CDR3 region has 17 residues. Per the germline V gene, CDR1 is PRHDT and CDR2 is FYEKMQ (reference sequence). The CDR3, as DNA: TGTGCCAGCAGCCAGACTAGCGGGGGGGTTAGCTCCTACGAGCAGTACGTC. Translating it yields CASSQTSGGVSSYEQYV.

This clonotype appeared many times. The chain joins TRBV3-1 to TRBJ2-5; D is unclear. Trimming shortened V by 4 bases and J by 5 bases, and 5 bases separated the two germline ends. This CDR3 has 11 amino acids. Germline V gene data show CDR1 as LGHDT and CDR2 as YNNKEL (reference sequence). The CDR3 reads CASSPPETQYF. CDR3 nucleotides: TGTGCCAGCAGCCCCCCGGAGACCCAGTACTTC.

This clonotype has ten or more counts. The chain has TRBV12-3 or TRBV12-4 and TRBJ2-7; D ambiguous. There are 11 residues in the CDR3. V lost 0 bases and J 5 bases, leaving 2 bases between the germline ends. The CDR3 sequence is CASSLAHEQYF. CDR3 nucleotides: TGTGCCAGCAGTTTAGCCCACGAGCAGTACTTC.

This clonotype has only a few counts. The gene calls are TRBV21-1 and TRBJ1-5; TRBD1 is the table's D call, not checked against the DNA. TRBV21-1 is reported as a pseudogene. The CDR3 has 14 amino acids. The CDR3 region has the DNA TGTGCCAGCAGCAAAGTCGAGGGGTATCAGCCCCAGCATTTT. It encodes CASSKVEGYQPQHF.

The chain carries TRBV20-1 and TRBJ1-2; D is possibly TRBD1 (5 bases). This CDR3 has 13 residues. V was trimmed by 6 bases and J by 8 bases, leaving 19 bases between them. Germline V lookup: CDR1 DFQATT, CDR2 SNEGSKA (reference sequence). This CDR3 reads CSASSLQAWGYTF. The CDR3 nucleotides are TGCAGTGCCTCATCTTTACAGGCCTGGGGCTACACCTTC.

The rearrangement joins TRBV14 to TRBJ1-2, with 7 bases that match TRBD1. CDR3 size: 14 residues. The germline V gene encodes CDR1 SGHDN and CDR2 FVKESK. J lost 4 bases, V lost 4 bases, and 6 bases had no gene match. CDR3 nucleotides: TGTGCCAGCAGCCCGGACAGGAGTCTCTATGGCTACACCTTC. Translated: CASSPDRSLYGYTF.

The V call is TRBV20-1, the J call TRBJ2-7; D is ambiguous. The CDR3 is made up of 12 amino acids. The germline CDR1 and CDR2 sequences are DFQATT and SNEGSKA (reference sequence). Trimming pared 1 base from V and 5 bases from J, leaving 9 bases between. CDR3 residues: CSARGGTHEQYF. The CDR3 coding sequence is TGCAGTGCTAGAGGGGGTACCCACGAGCAGTACTTC.

This clonotype has only a few counts. J is TRBJ2-3 and V is TRBV20-1; D possibly corresponds to TRBD2 (5 bases). Trimming took 3 bases from V and 7 from J, leaving 11 bases between them. Germline V gene data show CDR1 as DFQATT and CDR2 as SNEGSKA (reference sequence). The CDR3 spans 12 residues. The CDR3 loop reads CSARDFFYTQYF. In DNA, the CDR3 is TGCAGTGCTAGGGACTTCTTTTATACGCAGTATTTT.

The chain combines TRBV30 with TRBJ1-1, with D possibly TRBD1 on 5 matching bases. Germline values: CDR1 GTSNPN, CDR2 SVGIG (reference sequence). CDR3 size: 13 residues. Trimming removed 0 bases at V and 11 bases at J, with 16 bases between. CDR3 DNA: TGTGCCTGGAGTGTACTCGGGGGGAGAGGGGCTTTCTTT. It specifies CAWSVLGGRGAFF.

J is TRBJ1-2 and V is TRBV20-1; possible D gene TRBD1, 5 bases. The germline V gene has CDR1 DFQATT and CDR2 SNEGSKA (reference sequence). CDR3 length equals 14 residues. Trimming pared 3 bases from V and 4 bases from J, leaving 15 bases between. CDR3 DNA: TGCAGTGCTAGCGGTGTCCAGGGATCCTATGGCTACACCTTC. This encodes CSASGVQGSYGYTF.